The rows below give T cell receptor beta chains drawn from one sample of a study of blood T cell repertoires in COVID-19. TCRdb's copy holds only in-frame clones and misses some; the assay was immunoSEQ multiplex PCR. The data hold about 260,000 clones, with over 75% observed a single time. The sequencing sample was made of peripheral blood. These TCRs come from a human donor in a cohort sampled during active COVID-19. The conserved cysteine and the conserved F or W are not part of the CDR3 here. Expanded clones are given a class, and other clones once, few, many or no size at all.

cdr3_length	clone_size	v_call	j_call	cdr3_aa
9	NA	TRBV10-3	TRBJ1-1	AISEGQGAF
15	NA	TRBV4-1	TRBJ2-2	ASSQVGKGGGTGELF
13	NA	TRBV30	TRBJ1-4	AWSVRGTVKEKLF
9	NA	TRBV28	TRBJ1-1	ASISLRELF
14	NA	TRBV7-3	TRBJ1-5	ASSFNRVGQNQPQH
14	NA	TRBV5-4	TRBJ1-1	ASSLDWGRSNTEAF
13	NA	TRBV9	TRBJ2-1	ASSPSAGESNEQF
17	NA	TRBV5-1	TRBJ2-4	ASRGPGLAGGGSRNIQY
10	NA	TRBV5-1	TRBJ2-7	ASSSGVYEQY
9	many	TRBV11-2	TRBJ2-1	ASSLVREQF
15	NA	TRBV7-3	TRBJ2-1	ASSLLYGRGSYNEQF
10	NA	TRBV5-4	TRBJ2-1	ASSLEGARQF
13	once	TRBV5-6	TRBJ1-3	ASSLETQPGNTIY
12	NA	TRBV19	TRBJ1-1	ASSMGHLNTEAF
12	NA	TRBV2	TRBJ2-7	ASSEGDSGYEQY
10	NA	TRBV30	TRBJ1-6	AWNRENSPLH
9	NA	TRBV19	TRBJ1-4	ASNRNEKLF
12	few	TRBV5-1	TRBJ1-6	ASSFGQGNSPLH
13	NA	TRBV19	TRBJ2-1	ASSSQGAKTNEQF
14	NA	TRBV19	TRBJ2-1	ASSIDQGFSYNEQF
13	NA	TRBV7-8	TRBJ1-5	ASSLIGQAREPQH
10	NA	TRBV4-1	TRBJ1-1	ASSSRTREAF
13	NA	TRBV5-1	TRBJ2-5	ASSWGQLPQETQY
13	NA	TRBV6-5	TRBJ2-7	ASSYSSSGRYEQY
14	NA	TRBV7-6	TRBJ2-4	ASRIERGLAKNIQY
13	NA	TRBV16	TRBJ1-2	ASSLPQGLNYGYT
14	NA	TRBV30	TRBJ2-3	AWVPGLAGGPWAQY
12	NA	TRBV20-1	TRBJ2-5	SASRRGRQETQY
14	NA	TRBV27	TRBJ1-5	ASSPGGTGLNQPQH
12	NA	TRBV5-1	TRBJ2-6	ASSVGDGANVLT
13	NA	TRBV27	TRBJ1-2	ASSLSGGRMGGYT
12	NA	TRBV14	TRBJ1-2	ASSLDAANYGYT
12	NA	TRBV5-5	TRBJ1-1	ASSLWAQNTEAF
11	NA	TRBV9	TRBJ1-6	ASSRQGNSPLH
9	NA	TRBV12-3/TRBV12-4	TRBJ2-5	ASRSLETQY